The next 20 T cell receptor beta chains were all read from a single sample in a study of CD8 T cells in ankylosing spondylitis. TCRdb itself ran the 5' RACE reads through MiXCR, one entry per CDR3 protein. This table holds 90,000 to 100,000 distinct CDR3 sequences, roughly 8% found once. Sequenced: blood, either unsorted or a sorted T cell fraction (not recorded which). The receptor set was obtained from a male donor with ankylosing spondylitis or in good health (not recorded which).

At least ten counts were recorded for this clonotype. In DNA, the CDR3 is TGCGCCAGCAGCCAAGACCCCCTCCAGAACACTGAAGCTTTCTTT. Amino acids: CASSQDPLQNTEAFF. This rearrangement joins TRBV4-3 to TRBJ1-1; no definite D call. Trimming cost V 0 bases and J 1 base, with 9 bases left between them. This CDR3 region has 15 residues. Germline V gene data show CDR1 as LGHNA and CDR2 as YSLEER.

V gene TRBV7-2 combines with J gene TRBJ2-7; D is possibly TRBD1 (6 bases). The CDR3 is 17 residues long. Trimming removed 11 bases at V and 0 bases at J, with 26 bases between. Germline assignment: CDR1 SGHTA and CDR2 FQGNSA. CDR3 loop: CAGEGIQGSQDSYEQYF. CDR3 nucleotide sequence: TGTGCCGGCGAGGGGATACAGGGCAGCCAGGACTCCTACGAGCAGTACTTC.

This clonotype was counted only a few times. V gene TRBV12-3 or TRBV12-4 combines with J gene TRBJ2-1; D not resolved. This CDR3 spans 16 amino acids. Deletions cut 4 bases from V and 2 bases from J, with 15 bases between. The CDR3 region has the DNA TGTGCCAGCAGTTCTACAAGGGTTCGAACCTACAATGAGCAGTTCTTC. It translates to CASSSTRVRTYNEQFF.

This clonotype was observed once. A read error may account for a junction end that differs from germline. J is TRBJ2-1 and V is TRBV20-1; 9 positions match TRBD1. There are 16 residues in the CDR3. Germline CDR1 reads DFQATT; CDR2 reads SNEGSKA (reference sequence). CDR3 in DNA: TGCAGTGCTAGAGATCGGGGACAGGGATACTACGATGAGCAGTTCTTC. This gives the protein CSARDRGQGYYDEQFF.

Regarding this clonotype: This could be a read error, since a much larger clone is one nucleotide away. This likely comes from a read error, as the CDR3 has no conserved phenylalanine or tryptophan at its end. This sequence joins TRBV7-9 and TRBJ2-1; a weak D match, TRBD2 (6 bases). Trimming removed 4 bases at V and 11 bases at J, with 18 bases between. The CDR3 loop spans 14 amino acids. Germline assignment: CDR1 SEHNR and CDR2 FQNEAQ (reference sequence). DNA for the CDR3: TGTGCCAGCAGCTCGATTAGCGGTCACGCCCAGCAGTTCCTC. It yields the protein CASSSISGHAQQFL.

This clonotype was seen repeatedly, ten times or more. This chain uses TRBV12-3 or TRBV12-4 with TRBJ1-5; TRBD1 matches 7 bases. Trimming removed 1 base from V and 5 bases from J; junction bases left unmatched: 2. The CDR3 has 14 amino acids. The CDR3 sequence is CASSLGRGYQPQHF. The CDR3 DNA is TGTGCCAGCAGTTTAGGCAGGGGGTATCAGCCCCAGCATTTT.

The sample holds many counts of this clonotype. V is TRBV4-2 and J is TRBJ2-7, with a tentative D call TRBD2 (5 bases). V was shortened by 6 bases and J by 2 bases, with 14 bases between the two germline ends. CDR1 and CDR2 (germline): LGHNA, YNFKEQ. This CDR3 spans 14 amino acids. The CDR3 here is CASRLTDGTYEQYF. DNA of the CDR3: TGTGCCAGCAGACTTACTGACGGGACCTACGAGCAGTACTTC.

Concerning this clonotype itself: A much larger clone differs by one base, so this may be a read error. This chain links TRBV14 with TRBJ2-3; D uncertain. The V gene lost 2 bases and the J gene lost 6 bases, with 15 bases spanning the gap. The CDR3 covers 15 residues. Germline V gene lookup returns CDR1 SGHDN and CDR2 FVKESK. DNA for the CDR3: TGTGCCAGCAGCCAATGGGCCGGTTCCGTTGATACGCAGTATTTT. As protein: CASSQWAGSVDTQYF.

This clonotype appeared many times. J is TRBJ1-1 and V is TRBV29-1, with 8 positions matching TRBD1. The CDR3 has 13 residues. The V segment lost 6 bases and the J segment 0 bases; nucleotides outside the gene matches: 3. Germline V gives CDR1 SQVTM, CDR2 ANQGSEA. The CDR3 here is CSVTGVMNTEAFF. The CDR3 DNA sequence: TGCAGCGTGACAGGGGTAATGAACACTGAAGCTTTCTTT.

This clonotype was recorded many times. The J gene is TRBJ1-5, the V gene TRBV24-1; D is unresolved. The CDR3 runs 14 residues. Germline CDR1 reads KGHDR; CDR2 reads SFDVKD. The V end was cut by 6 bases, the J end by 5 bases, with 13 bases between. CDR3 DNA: TGTGCCACCAGTAACGGGAGGCTCGATCAGCCCCAGCATTTT. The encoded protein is CATSNGRLDQPQHF.

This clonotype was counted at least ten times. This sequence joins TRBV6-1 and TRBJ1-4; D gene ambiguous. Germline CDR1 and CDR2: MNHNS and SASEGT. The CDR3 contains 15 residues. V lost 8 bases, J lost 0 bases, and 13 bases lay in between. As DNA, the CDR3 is TGTGCCAGCGCGAAACGGCCCTCAACTAATGAAAAACTGTTTTTT. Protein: CASAKRPSTNEKLFF.

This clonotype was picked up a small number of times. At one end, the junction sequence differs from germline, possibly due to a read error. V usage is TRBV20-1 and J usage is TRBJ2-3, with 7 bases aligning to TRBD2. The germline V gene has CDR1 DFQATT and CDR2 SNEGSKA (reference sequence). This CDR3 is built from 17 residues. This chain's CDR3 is CCARPYDVGRNTDTQYF. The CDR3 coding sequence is TGCTGTGCTAGACCCTACGACGTCGGGAGGAATACAGATACGCAGTATTTT.

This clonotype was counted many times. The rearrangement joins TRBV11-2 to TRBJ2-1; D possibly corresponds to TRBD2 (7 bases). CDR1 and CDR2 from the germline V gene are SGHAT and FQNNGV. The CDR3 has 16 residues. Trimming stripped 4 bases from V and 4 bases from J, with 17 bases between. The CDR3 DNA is TGTGCCAGCAGCTCCCTTGTACGGGGGGCATACAATGAGCAGTTCTTC. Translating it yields CASSSLVRGAYNEQFF.

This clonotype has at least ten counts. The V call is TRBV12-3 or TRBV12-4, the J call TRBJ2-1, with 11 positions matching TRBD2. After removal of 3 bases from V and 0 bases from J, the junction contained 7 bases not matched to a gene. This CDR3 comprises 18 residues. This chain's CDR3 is CASSFGTSGQSSYNEQFF. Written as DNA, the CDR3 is TGTGCCAGCAGTTTTGGGACTAGCGGACAGAGCTCCTACAATGAGCAGTTCTTC.

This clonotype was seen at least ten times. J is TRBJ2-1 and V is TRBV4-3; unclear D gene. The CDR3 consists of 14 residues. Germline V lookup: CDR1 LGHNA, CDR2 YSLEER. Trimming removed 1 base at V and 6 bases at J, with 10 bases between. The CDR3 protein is CASSQVRVGNEQFF. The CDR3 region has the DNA TGCGCCAGCAGCCAAGTAAGGGTGGGCAATGAGCAGTTCTTC.

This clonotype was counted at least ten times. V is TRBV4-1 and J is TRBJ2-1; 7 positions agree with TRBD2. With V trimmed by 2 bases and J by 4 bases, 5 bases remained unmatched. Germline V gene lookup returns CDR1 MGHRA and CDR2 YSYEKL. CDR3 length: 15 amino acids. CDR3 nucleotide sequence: TGCGCCAGCAGCCAATTGGGGGGGATATACAATGAGCAGTTCTTC. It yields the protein CASSQLGGIYNEQFF.

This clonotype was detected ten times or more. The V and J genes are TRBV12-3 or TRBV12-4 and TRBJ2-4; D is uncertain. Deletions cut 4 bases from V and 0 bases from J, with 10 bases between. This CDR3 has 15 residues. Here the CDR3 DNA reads TGTGCCAGCAGTTCCTCGGATGTAGCCAAAAACATTCAGTACTTC. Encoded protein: CASSSSDVAKNIQYF.

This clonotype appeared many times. The CDR3 sequence is CASSSSSGELFF. For the CDR3, the DNA is TGTGCCAGCAGTTCATCGTCCGGGGAGCTGTTTTTT. The chain links TRBV2 to TRBJ2-2; D unresolved. Germline-derived CDR1 and CDR2 are SNHLY and FYNNEI. The CDR3 runs 12 residues. With 5 bases removed from V and 6 bases from J, the gap between germline ends came to 7 bases.

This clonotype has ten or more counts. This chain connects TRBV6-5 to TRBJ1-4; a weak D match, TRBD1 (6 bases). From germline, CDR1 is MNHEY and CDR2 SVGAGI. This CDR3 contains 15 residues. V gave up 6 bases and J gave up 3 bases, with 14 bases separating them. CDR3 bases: TGTGCCAGCAGGGGAAACAGGGCTCCTAATGAAAAACTGTTTTTT. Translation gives CASRGNRAPNEKLFF.

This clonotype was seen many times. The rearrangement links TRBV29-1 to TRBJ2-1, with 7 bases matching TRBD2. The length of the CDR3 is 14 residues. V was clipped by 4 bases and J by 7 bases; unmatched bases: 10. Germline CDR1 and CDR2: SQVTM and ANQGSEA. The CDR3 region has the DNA TGCAGCGTTGGGGGGGGAGATAGCGAGAATGAGCAGTTCTTC. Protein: CSVGGGDSENEQFF.